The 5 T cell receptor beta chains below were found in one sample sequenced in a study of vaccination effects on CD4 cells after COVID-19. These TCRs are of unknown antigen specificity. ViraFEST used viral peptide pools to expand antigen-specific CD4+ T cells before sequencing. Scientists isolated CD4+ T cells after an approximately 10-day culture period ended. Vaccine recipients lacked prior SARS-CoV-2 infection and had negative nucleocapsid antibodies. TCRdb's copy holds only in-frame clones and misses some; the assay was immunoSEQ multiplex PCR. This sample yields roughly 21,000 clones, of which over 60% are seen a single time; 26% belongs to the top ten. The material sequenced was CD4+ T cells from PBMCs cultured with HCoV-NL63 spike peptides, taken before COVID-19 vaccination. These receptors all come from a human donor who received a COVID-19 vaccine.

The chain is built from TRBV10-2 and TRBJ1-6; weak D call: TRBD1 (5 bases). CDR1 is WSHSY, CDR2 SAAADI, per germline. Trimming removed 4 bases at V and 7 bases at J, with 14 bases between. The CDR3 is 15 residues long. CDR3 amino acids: CASSGRIGDNSPLHF. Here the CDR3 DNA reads TGCGCCAGCAGTGGGCGTATAGGGGACAATTCACCCCTCCACTTT.

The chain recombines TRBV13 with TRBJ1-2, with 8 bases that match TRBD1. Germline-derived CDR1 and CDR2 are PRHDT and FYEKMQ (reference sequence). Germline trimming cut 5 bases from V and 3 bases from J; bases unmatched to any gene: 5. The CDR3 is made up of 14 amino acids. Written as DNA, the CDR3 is TGTGCCAGCAGCACTCTGGACAGGGACTATGGCTACACCTTC. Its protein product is CASSTLDRDYGYTF. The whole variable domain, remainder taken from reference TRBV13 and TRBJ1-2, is AAGVIQSPRHLIKEKRETATLKCYPIPRHDTVYWYQQGPGQDPQFLISFYEKMQSDKGSIPDRFSAQQFSDYHSELNMSSLELGDSALYFCASSTLDRDYGYTFGSGTRLTVV.

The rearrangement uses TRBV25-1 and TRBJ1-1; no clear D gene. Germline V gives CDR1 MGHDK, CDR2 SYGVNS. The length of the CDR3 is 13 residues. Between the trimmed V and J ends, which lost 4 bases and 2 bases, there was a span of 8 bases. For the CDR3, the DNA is TGTGCCAGCAGTGGAGAACTTAACACTGAAGCTTTCTTT. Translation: CASSGELNTEAFF.

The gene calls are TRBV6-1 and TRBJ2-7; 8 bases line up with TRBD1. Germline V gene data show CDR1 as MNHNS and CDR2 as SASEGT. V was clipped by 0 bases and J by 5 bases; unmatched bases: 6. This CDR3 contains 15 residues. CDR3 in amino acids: CASSEAPDRAHEQYF. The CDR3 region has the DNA TGTGCCAGCAGTGAAGCGCCGGACAGGGCCCACGAGCAGTACTTC.

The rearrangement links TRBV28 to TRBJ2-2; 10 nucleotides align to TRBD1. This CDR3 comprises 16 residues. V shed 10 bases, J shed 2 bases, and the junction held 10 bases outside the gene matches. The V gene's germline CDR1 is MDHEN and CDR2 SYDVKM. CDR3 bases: TGTGCCATTGGGAGACAGGGGGCGCGAAACACCGGGGAGCTGTTTTTT. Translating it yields CAIGRQGARNTGELFF.